These 14 T cell receptor beta chains were all obtained from the same sample, sequenced in a study of shared clonotypes between healthy human individuals. This table comes from immunoSEQ multiplex PCR, and its TCRdb copy is limited to in-frame clones, with some not included. This sample yields roughly 480,000 clones, of which 79% are seen a single time; approximately 12% belongs to the top ten. Sequencing input: PBMCs. These receptors originate from a woman aged 40 to 50 in good health. Some clones in this sample may be carry-over from other donors' samples.

This chain links TRBV11-2 with TRBJ2-7; 9 bases agree with TRBD2. CDR3 length equals 15 residues. Per germline, CDR1 SGHAT and CDR2 FQNNGV. The ends lost 4 bases at V and 4 bases at J; junction bases unmatched: 8. The CDR3 reads CASSSGLAENYEQYF. The CDR3 nucleotides read TGTGCCAGCAGCTCGGGACTAGCAGAAAATTACGAGCAGTACTTC.

The rearrangement links TRBV18 to TRBJ2-7; no reliable D call. Germline-derived CDR1 and CDR2 are KGHSH and LQKENI. The V gene lost 0 bases and the J gene lost 6 bases, with 9 bases spanning the gap. The CDR3 contains 13 residues. CDR3 bases: TGTGCCAGCTCACCACCGGGGTCTCGCGAGCAGTACTTC. It translates to CASSPPGSREQYF.

The CDR3 sequence is CASSTGQNYGYTF. The CDR3 DNA reads as TGTGCCAGCTCAACAGGACAGAATTATGGCTACACCTTC. V is TRBV18 and J is TRBJ1-2; a possible D gene is TRBD1 (6 bases). Per the germline V gene, CDR1 is KGHSH and CDR2 is LQKENI. CDR3 length equals 13 residues. V lost 5 bases, J lost 5 bases, and 12 bases lay in between.

The chain employs TRBV7-6 and TRBJ1-2, with 9 bases fitting TRBD1. Looked up from germline, CDR1 is SGHVS and CDR2 is FNYEAQ. CDR3 length: 16 residues. J gave up 4 bases and V 5 bases, and 11 bases lay outside the gene matches. The CDR3 sequence is CASSPSQGARSYGYTF. The CDR3 nucleotides read TGTGCCAGCAGCCCCTCACAGGGGGCGCGGAGCTATGGCTACACCTTC.

The CDR3 nucleotides are TGTGCCAGCAGCTTGTCAAGCGGTCGCACAGATACGCAGTATTTT. As protein: CASSLSSGRTDTQYF. The J gene is TRBJ2-3, the V gene TRBV5-4; D possibly corresponds to TRBD2 (5 bases). The CDR3 extends over 15 amino acids. CDR1 and CDR2 (germline): SGHNT, YYREEE (reference sequence). The V and J ends lost 1 base and 1 base respectively, with 10 bases between them.

With respect to this clone: A much larger clone sits a single nucleotide away, making a read error possible. Other DNA sequences in this sample translate to the same CDR3. This chain connects TRBV5-4 to TRBJ2-7, with 7 bases lining up with TRBD1. With 4 bases clipped from V and 3 bases from J, the junction kept 1 base outside the gene matches. The CDR3 covers 12 residues. Germline V lookup: CDR1 SGHNT, CDR2 YYREEE (reference sequence). This CDR3 is CASSRDSYEQYF. Here the CDR3 DNA reads TGTGCCAGCAGCCGGGACAGCTACGAGCAGTACTTC. The full variable domain, with the rest looked up from reference TRBV5-4 and TRBJ2-7, is ETGVTQSPTHLIKTRGQQVTLRCSSQSGHNTVSWYQQALGQGPQFIFQYYREEENGRGNFPPRFSGLQFPNYSSELNVNALELDDSALYLCASSRDSYEQYFGPGTRLTVT.

This clone was seen repeatedly, ten times or more. At one end the junction does not follow the germline gene, possibly because of a read error. The chain is built from TRBV6-5 and TRBJ2-1, with D perhaps TRBD1 or TRBD2 (5 bases each). Germline lookup yields CDR1 MNHEY and CDR2 SVGAGI. This CDR3 comprises 12 residues. CDR3 amino acids: CASSDSWGEQFF. CDR3 nucleotides: TGTGCCAGCAGTGACTCTTGGGGGGAGCAGTTCTTC.

This clone was found a few times. The genes are TRBV7-2 and TRBJ2-7; D may be TRBD1 or TRBD2 (6 bases each). The germline V gene encodes CDR1 SGHTA and CDR2 FQGNSA. Trimming removed 5 bases from V and 4 bases from J, with 24 bases in between. CDR3 length: 17 amino acids. CDR3 residues: CASSRGSGASQFYEQYF. In nucleotides, the CDR3 is TGTGCCAGCAGCCGTGGCTCGGGGGCGTCCCAATTTTACGAGCAGTACTTC.

As regards this clone: Other DNA variants within this sample encode the same CDR3. CDR3: CAWLRGRSGNTIYF. DNA of the CDR3: TGTGCCTGGCTCAGAGGACGCTCTGGAAACACCATATATTTT. V is TRBV30 and J is TRBJ1-3; D remains ambiguous. Per germline, CDR1 GTSNPN and CDR2 SVGIG (reference sequence). The length of the CDR3 is 14 residues. V lost 5 bases and J 0 bases, leaving 11 bases between the germline ends.

This clone occurred a few times. This chain's CDR3 is CASSSFSYEQYF. The CDR3 DNA follows: TGTGCCAGCAGCAGTTTCTCCTACGAGCAGTACTTC. The chain links TRBV28 to TRBJ2-7; D unresolved. This CDR3 comprises 12 residues. Trimming left V 6 bases short and J 0 bases short, with 6 bases between. From germline, CDR1 is MDHEN and CDR2 SYDVKM.

V is TRBV7-2 and J is TRBJ2-7, with 7 bases matching TRBD1. The CDR3 is 14 residues long. Losses at the gene ends were 3 bases for V and 3 bases for J; bases not matched to a gene: 5. CDR1 is SGHTA, CDR2 FQGNSA, per germline. The CDR3 sequence: CASSFGQAFYEQYF. The CDR3 DNA is TGTGCCAGCAGCTTTGGACAGGCTTTCTACGAGCAGTACTTC.

At least ten counts were recorded for this clone. This rearrangement joins TRBV10-1 to TRBJ1-3, with TRBD1 as a possible D gene (5 bases). Trimming removed 9 bases from V and 0 bases from J, with 27 bases in between. Germline CDR1 WNHNN, CDR2 SYGVQD (reference sequence). This CDR3 contains 19 residues. The CDR3 DNA reads TGCGCCAGGAACCTCAGGGTAGACCCACAAGTCGACTCTGGAAACACCATATATTTT. Its translation is CARNLRVDPQVDSGNTIYF.

CDR3 amino acids: CASNRQVADTEAFF. CDR3 bases: TGTGCCAGTAATAGACAGGTCGCCGACACTGAAGCTTTCTTT. The chain recombines TRBV19 with TRBJ1-1, with D perhaps matching TRBD1 (6 bases). V dropped 7 bases and J dropped 3 bases, with 15 bases sitting between them. CDR1 is LNHDA and CDR2 is SQIVND in the germline V gene (reference sequence). This CDR3 has 14 residues.

The chain combines TRBV6-1 with TRBJ1-3; no definite D call. The length of the CDR3 is 14 residues. V was cut by 1 base and J by 1 base, with 5 bases left in between. CDR1 and CDR2 (germline): MNHNS, SASEGT. The CDR3 spells CASSEVTSGNTIYF. The CDR3 nucleotides are TGTGCCAGCAGTGAAGTAACGTCTGGAAACACCATATATTTT.